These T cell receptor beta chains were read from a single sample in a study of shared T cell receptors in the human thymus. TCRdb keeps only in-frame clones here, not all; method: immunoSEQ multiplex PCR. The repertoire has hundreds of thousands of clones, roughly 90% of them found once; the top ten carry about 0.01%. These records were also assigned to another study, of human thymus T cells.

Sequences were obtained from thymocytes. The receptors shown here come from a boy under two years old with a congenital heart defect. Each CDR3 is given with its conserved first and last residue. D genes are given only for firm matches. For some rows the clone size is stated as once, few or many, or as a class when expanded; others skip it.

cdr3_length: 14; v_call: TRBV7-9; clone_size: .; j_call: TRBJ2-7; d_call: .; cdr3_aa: CASSKNGQNYEQYF; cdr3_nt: TGTGCCAGCAGCAAAAACGGACAGAACTACGAGCAGTACTTC
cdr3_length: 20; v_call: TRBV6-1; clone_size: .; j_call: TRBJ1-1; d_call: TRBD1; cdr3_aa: CASSVSGVWGQGAGDTEAFF; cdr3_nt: TGTGCCAGCAGTGTCAGCGGAGTATGGGGCCAGGGGGCAGGCGACACTGAAGCTTTCTTT
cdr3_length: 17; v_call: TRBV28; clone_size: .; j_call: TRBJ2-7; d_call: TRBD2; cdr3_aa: CASSFSERRERPYEQYF; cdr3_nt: TGTGCCAGCAGTTTCTCGGAAAGGCGGGAGCGGCCCTACGAGCAGTACTTC
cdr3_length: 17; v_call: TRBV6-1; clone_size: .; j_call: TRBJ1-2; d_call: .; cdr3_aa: CASSDLSGGPRNYGYTF; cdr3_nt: TGTGCCAGCAGTGACCTCTCGGGGGGGCCTAGAAACTATGGCTACACCTTC
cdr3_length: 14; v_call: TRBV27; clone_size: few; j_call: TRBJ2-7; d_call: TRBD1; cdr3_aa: CASSYSNRGYEQYF; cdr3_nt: TGTGCCAGCAGTTACTCGAACAGGGGGTACGAGCAGTACTTC
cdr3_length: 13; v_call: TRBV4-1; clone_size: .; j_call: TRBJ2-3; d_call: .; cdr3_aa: CASSQVQADTQYF; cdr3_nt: TGCGCCAGCAGCCAAGTTCAGGCGGATACGCAGTATTTT
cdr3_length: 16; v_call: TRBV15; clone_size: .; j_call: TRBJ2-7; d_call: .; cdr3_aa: CATSPYRRSPTYEQYF; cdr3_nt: TGTGCCACCAGCCCCTACCGGCGGTCTCCGACCTACGAGCAGTACTTC
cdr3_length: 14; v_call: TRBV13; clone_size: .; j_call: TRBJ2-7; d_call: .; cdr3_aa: CASSLIALPYEQYF; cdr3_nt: TGTGCCAGCAGCTTAATAGCGCTACCCTACGAGCAGTACTTC
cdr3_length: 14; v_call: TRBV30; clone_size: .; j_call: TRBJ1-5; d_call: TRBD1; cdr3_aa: CAYGTGWSNQPQHF; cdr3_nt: TGTGCCTACGGGACAGGGTGGAGCAATCAGCCCCAGCATTTT
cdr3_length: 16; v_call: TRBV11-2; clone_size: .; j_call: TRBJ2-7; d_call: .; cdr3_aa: CASSPSIPGTHDEQYF; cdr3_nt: TGTGCCAGCAGCCCTAGCATTCCCGGAACCCACGACGAGCAGTACTTC
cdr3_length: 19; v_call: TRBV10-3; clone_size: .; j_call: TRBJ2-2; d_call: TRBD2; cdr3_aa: CAISESGTSGRALTGELFF; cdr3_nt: TGTGCCATCAGTGAGTCCGGGACTAGCGGGAGGGCCCTCACCGGGGAGCTGTTTTTT
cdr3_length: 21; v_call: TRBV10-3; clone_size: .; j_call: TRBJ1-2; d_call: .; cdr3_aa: CAILERRWRGRTLEGNYGYTF; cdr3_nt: TGTGCCATCCTAGAACGTCGTTGGCGGGGTCGGACTCTAGAGGGAAACTATGGCTACACCTTC
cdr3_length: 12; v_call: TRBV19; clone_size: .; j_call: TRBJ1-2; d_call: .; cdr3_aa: CATPGENYGYTF; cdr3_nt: TGTGCCACCCCCGGGGAAAACTATGGCTACACCTTC
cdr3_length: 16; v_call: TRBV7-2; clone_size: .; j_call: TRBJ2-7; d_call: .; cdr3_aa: CASSPPAGRGSYEQYF; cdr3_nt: TGTGCCAGCAGCCCCCCGGCAGGGCGGGGCTCCTACGAGCAGTACTTC
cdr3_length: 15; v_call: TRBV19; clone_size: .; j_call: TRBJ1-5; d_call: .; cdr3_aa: CASRLDGGGNQPQHF; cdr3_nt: TGTGCCAGTAGACTGGACGGAGGAGGCAATCAGCCCCAGCATTTT
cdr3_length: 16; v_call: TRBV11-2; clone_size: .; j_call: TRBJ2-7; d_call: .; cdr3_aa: CASSLPRGGGRFEQYF; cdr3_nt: TGTGCCAGCAGCTTACCGAGGGGGGGAGGAAGGTTCGAGCAGTACTTC
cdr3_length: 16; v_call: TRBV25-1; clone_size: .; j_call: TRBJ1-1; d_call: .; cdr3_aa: CASSEYTLGQGREAFF; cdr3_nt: TGTGCCAGCAGTGAATATACCCTCGGGCAGGGGCGTGAAGCTTTCTTT
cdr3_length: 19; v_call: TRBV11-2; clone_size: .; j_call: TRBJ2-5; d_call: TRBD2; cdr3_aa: CASSSGTPGLAKAPETQYF; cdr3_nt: TGTGCCAGCAGCTCCGGGACACCGGGACTAGCTAAGGCCCCAGAGACCCAGTACTTC
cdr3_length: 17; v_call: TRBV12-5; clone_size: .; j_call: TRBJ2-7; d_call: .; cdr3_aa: CASGLVGLAKPTYEQYF; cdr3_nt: TGTGCTAGTGGTTTGGTTGGGCTAGCGAAACCCACCTACGAGCAGTACTTC
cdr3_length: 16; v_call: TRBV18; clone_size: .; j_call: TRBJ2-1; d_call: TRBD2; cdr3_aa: CASSKTSGPVKNEQFF; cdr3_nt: TGTGCCAGCTCTAAGACTAGCGGCCCTGTTAAGAATGAGCAGTTCTTC
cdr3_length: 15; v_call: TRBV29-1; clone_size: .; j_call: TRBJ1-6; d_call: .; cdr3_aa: CSVANTSSRDSPLHF; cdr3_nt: TGCAGCGTTGCCAACACCAGTTCTCGGGATTCACCCCTCCACTTT
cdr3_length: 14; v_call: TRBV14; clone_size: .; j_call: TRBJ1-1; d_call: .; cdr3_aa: CASSPLGQGPEAFF; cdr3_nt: TGTGCCAGCAGCCCCCTGGGCCAGGGCCCTGAAGCTTTCTTT
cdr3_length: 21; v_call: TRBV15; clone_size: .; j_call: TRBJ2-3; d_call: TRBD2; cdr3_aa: CATSRDLDGREGQQGTDTQYF; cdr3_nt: TGTGCCACCAGCAGAGATCTAGATGGGCGGGAGGGCCAGCAGGGGACAGATACGCAGTATTTT
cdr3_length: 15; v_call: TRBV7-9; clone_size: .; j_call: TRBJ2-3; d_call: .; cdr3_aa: CASSLGGYGTDTQYF; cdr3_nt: TGTGCCAGCAGCTTAGGAGGCTATGGCACAGATACGCAGTATTTT
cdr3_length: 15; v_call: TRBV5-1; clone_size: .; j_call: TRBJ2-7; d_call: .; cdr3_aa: CASSQGWGRHYEQYF; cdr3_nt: TGCGCCAGCAGCCAGGGGTGGGGGCGCCACTACGAGCAGTACTTC
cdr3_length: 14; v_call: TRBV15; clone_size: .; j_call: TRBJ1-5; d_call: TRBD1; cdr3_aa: CATSRGTGGQPQHF; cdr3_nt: TGTGCCACCAGCAGGGGGACAGGGGGACAGCCCCAGCATTTT
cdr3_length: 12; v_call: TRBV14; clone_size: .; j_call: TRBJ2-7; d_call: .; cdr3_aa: CASSPTSFEQYF; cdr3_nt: TGTGCCAGCAGCCCCACTAGCTTCGAGCAGTACTTC
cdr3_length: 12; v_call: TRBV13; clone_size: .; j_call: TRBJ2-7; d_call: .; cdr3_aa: CASSERGYEQYF; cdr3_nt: TGTGCCAGCAGCGAAAGGGGCTACGAGCAGTACTTC
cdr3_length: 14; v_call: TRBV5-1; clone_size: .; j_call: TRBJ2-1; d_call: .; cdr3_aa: CASSWGDSGNEQFF; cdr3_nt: TGCGCCAGCAGCTGGGGGGACTCGGGCAATGAGCAGTTCTTC
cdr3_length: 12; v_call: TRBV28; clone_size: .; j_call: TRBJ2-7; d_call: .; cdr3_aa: CASWTESYEQYF; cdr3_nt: TGTGCCAGTTGGACTGAATCCTACGAGCAGTACTTC
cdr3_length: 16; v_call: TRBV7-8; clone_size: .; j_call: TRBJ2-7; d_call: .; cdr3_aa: CASSLWGWLISYEQYF; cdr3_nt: TGTGCCAGCAGCTTATGGGGCTGGCTCATCTCCTACGAGCAGTACTTC
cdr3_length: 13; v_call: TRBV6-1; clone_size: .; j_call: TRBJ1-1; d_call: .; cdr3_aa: CASRVGKNTEAFF; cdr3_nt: TGTGCCAGCAGAGTCGGTAAAAACACTGAAGCTTTCTTT
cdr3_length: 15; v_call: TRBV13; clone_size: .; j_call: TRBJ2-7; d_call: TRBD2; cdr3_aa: CASRAGLAPSYEQYF; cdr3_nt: TGTGCCAGCAGGGCCGGACTAGCGCCATCCTACGAGCAGTACTTC
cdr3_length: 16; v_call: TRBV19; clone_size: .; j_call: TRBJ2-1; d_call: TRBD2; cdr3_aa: CASSTRLPGTSNEQFF; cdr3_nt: TGTGCCAGTAGTACCAGACTTCCCGGGACTAGCAATGAGCAGTTCTTC
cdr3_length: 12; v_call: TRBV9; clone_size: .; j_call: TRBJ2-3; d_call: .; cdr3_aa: CASSVVSLQGYF; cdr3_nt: TGTGCCAGCAGCGTAGTCTCCCTGCAGGGGTATTTT
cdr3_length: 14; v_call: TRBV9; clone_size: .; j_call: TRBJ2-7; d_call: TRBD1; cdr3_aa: CASSPRTGVVEQYF; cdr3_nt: TGTGCCAGCAGCCCCCGGACAGGGGTCGTCGAGCAGTACTTC
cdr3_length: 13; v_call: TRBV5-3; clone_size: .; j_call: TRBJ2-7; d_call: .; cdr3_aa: CAATDGPPSEQYF; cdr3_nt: TGTGCCGCCACGGATGGGCCTCCCTCCGAGCAGTACTTC
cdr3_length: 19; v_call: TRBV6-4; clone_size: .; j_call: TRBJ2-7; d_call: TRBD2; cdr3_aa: CASSEYSWLAGGEFYEQYF; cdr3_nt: TGTGCCAGCAGTGAGTACTCGTGGCTAGCGGGAGGTGAATTCTACGAGCAGTACTTC
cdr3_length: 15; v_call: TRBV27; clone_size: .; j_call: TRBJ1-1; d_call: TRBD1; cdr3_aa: CASSPGRNRGPEAFF; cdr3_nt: TGTGCCAGCAGTCCGGGGCGCAACAGGGGTCCTGAAGCTTTCTTT
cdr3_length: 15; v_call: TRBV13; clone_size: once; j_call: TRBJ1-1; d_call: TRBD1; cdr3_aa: CASSLHGGQGGEAFF; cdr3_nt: TGTGCCAGCAGCTTACACGGGGGACAGGGTGGTGAAGCTTTCTTT
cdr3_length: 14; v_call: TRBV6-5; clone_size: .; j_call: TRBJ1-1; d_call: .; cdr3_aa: CASSLGSGITEAFF; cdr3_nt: TGTGCCAGCAGTTTGGGGTCCGGGATAACCGAAGCTTTCTTT
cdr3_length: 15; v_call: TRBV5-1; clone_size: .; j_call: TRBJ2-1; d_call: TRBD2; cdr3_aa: CASSGGGSSYNEQFF; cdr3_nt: TGCGCCAGCAGCGGCGGGGGAAGCTCCTACAATGAGCAGTTCTTC
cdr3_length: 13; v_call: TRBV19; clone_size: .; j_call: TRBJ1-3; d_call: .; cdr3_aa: CASSLRDGNTIYF; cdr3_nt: TGTGCCAGTAGCCTGCGCGATGGAAACACCATATATTTT
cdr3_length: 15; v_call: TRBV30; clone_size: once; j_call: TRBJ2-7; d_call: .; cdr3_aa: CAWSVSQRVHYEQYF; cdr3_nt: TGTGCCTGGAGTGTATCACAGCGGGTACACTACGAGCAGTACTTC
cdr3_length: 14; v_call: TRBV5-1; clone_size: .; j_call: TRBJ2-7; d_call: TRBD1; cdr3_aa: CASSTDRGGYEQYF; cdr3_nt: TGCGCCAGCAGTACTGACAGGGGAGGTTACGAGCAGTACTTC
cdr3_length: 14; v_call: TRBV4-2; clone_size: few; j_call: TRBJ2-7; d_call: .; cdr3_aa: CASSQPRQPYEQYF; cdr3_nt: TGTGCCAGCAGCCAACCACGACAGCCCTACGAGCAGTACTTC
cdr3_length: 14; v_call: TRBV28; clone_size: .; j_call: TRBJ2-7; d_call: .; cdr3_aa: CASFDLAWGDEQYF; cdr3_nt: TGTGCCAGCTTCGACCTGGCTTGGGGCGACGAGCAGTACTTC
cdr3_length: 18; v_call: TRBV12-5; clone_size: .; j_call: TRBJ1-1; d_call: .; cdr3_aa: CASGSTPQGQRVSTEAFF; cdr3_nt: TGTGCTAGTGGTTCCACTCCCCAAGGACAGAGGGTGAGCACTGAAGCTTTCTTT
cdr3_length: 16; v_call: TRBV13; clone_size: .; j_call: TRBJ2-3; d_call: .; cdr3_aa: CASSLSAVGGTDTQYF; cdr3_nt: TGTGCCAGCAGCTTATCGGCGGTCGGGGGCACAGATACGCAGTATTTT
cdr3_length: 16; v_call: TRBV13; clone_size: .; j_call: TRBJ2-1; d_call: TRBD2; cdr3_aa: CASSTGGTSGINEQFF; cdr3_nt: TGTGCCAGCAGCACAGGAGGGACTAGCGGCATTAATGAGCAGTTCTTC
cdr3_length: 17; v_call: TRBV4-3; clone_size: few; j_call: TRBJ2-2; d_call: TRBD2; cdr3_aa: CASKGLAGGHGTGELFF; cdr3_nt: TGCGCCAGCAAGGGACTAGCGGGAGGTCACGGCACCGGGGAGCTGTTTTTT
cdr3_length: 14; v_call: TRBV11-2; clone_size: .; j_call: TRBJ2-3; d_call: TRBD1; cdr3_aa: CASSARTGADTQYF; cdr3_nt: TGTGCCAGCAGCGCCAGGACAGGCGCAGATACGCAGTATTTT
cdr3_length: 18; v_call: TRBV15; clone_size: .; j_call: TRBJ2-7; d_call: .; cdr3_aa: CATSRDPQIQRYPHEQYF; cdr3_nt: TGTGCCACCAGCAGAGACCCGCAGATCCAGCGCTACCCCCACGAGCAGTACTTC
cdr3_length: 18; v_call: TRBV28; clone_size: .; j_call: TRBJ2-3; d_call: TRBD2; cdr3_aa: CASSWQSSGRAKTDTQYF; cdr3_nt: TGTGCCAGCAGTTGGCAGTCTAGCGGGAGGGCGAAGACAGATACGCAGTATTTT
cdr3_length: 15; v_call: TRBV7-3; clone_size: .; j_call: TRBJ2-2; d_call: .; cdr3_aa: CASSFRDRFTGELFF; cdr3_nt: TGTGCCAGCAGCTTCCGAGACAGGTTCACCGGGGAGCTGTTTTTT